A selection of T cell receptor beta chains follows, all from one sample in a study of response to subunit inactivated influenza vaccine. TCRdb passed the RT-PCR reads through MiXCR, listing each CDR3 protein once. The sample has 590,000 or so distinct CDR3 sequences; around 13% are singletons. The sequences come from PBMCs from blood, collected around 15 days before vaccination. The receptor set was obtained from a man aged 45-65 years who received an inactivated influenza vaccine. Both conserved end residues are part of each CDR3.

V	J	CDR3
TRBV5-1	TRBJ2-7	CASSWTLDGASYEQYF
TRBV20-1	TRBJ1-6	CSARTSGAWNSPLHF
TRBV20-1	TRBJ2-3	CSHASPSGLVGTQYF
TRBV10-3	TRBJ2-2	CAISGDREEDGELFF
TRBV3-1	TRBJ2-2	CASSLSGGVTGELFF
TRBV4-1	TRBJ2-7	CASRERGPWEQYF
TRBV5-1	TRBJ2-1	CASGTNDYEQFF
TRBV15	TRBJ2-7	CATSSGRSREQYF
TRBV12-3/TRBV12-4	TRBJ2-7	CASSWKHQLYEQYF
TRBV4-3	TRBJ2-3	CASSQDLTGFTYTQYF
TRBV7-9	TRBJ2-1	CASSLSPGTYNEQFF
TRBV12-3/TRBV12-4	TRBJ2-5	CASSLGGGHETQYF
TRBV20-1	TRBJ2-2	CSARQSGTGELFF
TRBV7-2	TRBJ1-2	CASSTGQGTDGYTF
TRBV2	TRBJ2-1	CASSERTSGGAPGEFF
TRBV12-3/TRBV12-4	TRBJ2-1	CATHLPSRGETYNEQFF
TRBV6-2/TRBV6-3	TRBJ1-5	CASSYSRAGPNSNQPQHF
TRBV4-3	TRBJ2-1	CASSQLLVGGYNEQFF
TRBV28	TRBJ2-4	CASRDVFQGIQYF
TRBV6-1	TRBJ2-6	CASGRQGVSSGANVLTF
TRBV10-3	TRBJ2-3	CAISLTTSGRGTDTQYF
TRBV20-1	TRBJ2-7	CSAPGQKVYEQYF
TRBV28	TRBJ2-7	CASSRTGSPYEQYF
TRBV5-1	TRBJ2-5	CASSLALQGRRETQYF
TRBV29-1	TRBJ1-4	CSVGQGRQTNEKLFF
TRBV9	TRBJ1-6	CASSGGQGNSPLHF
TRBV6-5	TRBJ2-1	CASSSSGRNNEQFF
TRBV12-3/TRBV12-4	TRBJ2-7	CASSPIRTSGGKEQYF
TRBV5-6	TRBJ2-3	CASGLAGAFSSTDTQYF
TRBV29-1	TRBJ2-5	CSVAWGGLDQETQYF
TRBV12-3/TRBV12-4	TRBJ2-5	CASTPTGFGTQYF
TRBV12-3/TRBV12-4	TRBJ2-3	CASSPRSFTDTQYF
TRBV20-1	TRBJ2-3	CSARLGSGSSTDTQYF
TRBV5-1	TRBJ2-3	CASSSSQSRGTDTQYF
TRBV7-2	TRBJ2-5	CASSDPQTQYF
TRBV13	TRBJ2-5	CASSFGDPETQYF
TRBV10-3	TRBJ2-2	CASQDRGNTGELFF
TRBV20-1	TRBJ2-3	CSASGGLVTDTQYF
TRBV6-1	TRBJ2-6	CASALSGANVLTF
TRBV24-1	TRBJ1-5	CATSETGLNQPQHF
TRBV7-9	TRBJ2-1	CASSSGRSNEQFF
TRBV29-1	TRBJ2-3	CSHDRVSTDTQYF
TRBV11-2	TRBJ1-1	CASSLENLNTEAFF
TRBV2	TRBJ2-4	CASSDSREKNIQYF
TRBV20-1	TRBJ2-7	CSAPQSGLHYEQYF
TRBV9	TRBJ2-7	CASSVGQRSYEQYF
TRBV15	TRBJ2-2	CATSRDMIPPGELFF
TRBV7-9	TRBJ2-7	CASSLGRGSYEQYF
TRBV12-3/TRBV12-4	TRBJ2-1	CASSTTFTREQFF
TRBV10-3	TRBJ2-7	CAISDGTGSSYEQYF